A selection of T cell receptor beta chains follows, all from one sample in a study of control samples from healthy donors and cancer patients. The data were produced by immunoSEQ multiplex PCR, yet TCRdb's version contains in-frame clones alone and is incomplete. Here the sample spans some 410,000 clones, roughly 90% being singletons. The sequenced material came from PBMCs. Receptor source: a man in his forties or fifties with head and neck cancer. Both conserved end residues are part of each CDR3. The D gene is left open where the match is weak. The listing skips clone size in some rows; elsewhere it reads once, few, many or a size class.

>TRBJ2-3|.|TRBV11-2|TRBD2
CASSLRTSGRDPDTQYF
TGTGCCAGCAGCTTAAGGACTAGCGGGAGGGACCCAGATACGCAGTATTTT
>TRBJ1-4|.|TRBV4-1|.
CASSHPTGTGRGEKLFF
TGCGCCAGCAGCCATCCAACGGGGACGGGAAGGGGTGAAAAACTGTTTTTT
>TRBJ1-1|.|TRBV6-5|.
CASSYGRQFEAFF
TGTGCCAGCAGTTACGGTAGGCAGTTTGAAGCTTTCTTT
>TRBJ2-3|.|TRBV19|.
CASSPQGSTDTQYF
TGTGCCAGTAGTCCTCAGGGATCTACAGATACGCAGTATTTT
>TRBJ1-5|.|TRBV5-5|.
CASSLGTSNQPQHF
TGTGCCAGCAGCTTGGGCACTAGCAATCAGCCCCAGCATTTT
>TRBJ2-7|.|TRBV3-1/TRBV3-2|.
CASSQDSPTHLSSYEQYF
TGTGCCAGCAGCCAAGATAGCCCCACCCACCTGAGCTCCTACGAGCAGTACTTC
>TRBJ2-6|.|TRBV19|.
CASSIRSGANVLTF
TGTGCCAGTAGTATACGGTCTGGGGCCAACGTCCTGACTTTC
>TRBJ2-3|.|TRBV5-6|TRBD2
CASSFYGRATDTQYF
TGTGCCAGCAGCTTCTACGGGAGGGCCACAGATACGCAGTATTTT
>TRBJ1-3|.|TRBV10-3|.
CAISGGGSGNTIYF
TGTGCCATCAGTGGGGGCGGCTCTGGAAACACCATATATTTT
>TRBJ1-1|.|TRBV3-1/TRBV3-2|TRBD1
CASSSRTRSFKTGGTEAFF
TGTGCCAGCAGCTCCCGAACCAGGTCTTTTAAAACAGGGGGCACTGAAGCTTTCTTT
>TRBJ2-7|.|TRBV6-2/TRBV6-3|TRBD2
CASSYSTGTSGRGIYYEQYF
TGTGCCAGCAGTTACTCCACCGGGACTAGCGGGAGGGGAATCTACTACGAGCAGTACTTC
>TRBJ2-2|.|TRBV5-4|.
CASSLEGGPVAGELFF
TGTGCCAGCAGCTTGGAGGGGGGGCCGGTGGCCGGGGAGCTGTTTTTT
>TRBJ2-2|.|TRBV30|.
CAWNRDSNTGELFF
TGTGCCTGGAACCGGGACTCCAACACCGGGGAGCTGTTTTTT
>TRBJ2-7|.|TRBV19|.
CASSSAGVGYEQYF
TGTGCCAGTAGTTCGGCAGGGGTCGGCTACGAGCAGTACTTC
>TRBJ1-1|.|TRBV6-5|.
CASRSQGNTEAFF
TGTGCCAGCAGATCTCAGGGGAACACTGAAGCTTTCTTT
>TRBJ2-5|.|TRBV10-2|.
CASKKGTQYF
TGCGCCAGCAAGAAGGGGACCCAGTACTTC
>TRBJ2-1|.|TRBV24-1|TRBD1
CATSGAQGRDNEQFF
TGTGCCACCAGTGGAGCACAGGGGCGGGACAATGAGCAGTTCTTC
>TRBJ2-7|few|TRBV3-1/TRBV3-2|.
CASSQDRYSYEQYF
TGTGCCAGCAGCCAAGATAGGTACTCCTACGAGCAGTACTTC
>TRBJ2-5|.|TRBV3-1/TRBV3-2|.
CASSTSRETQYF
TGTGCCAGCAGCACAAGCAGGGAGACCCAGTACTTC
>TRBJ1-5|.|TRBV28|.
CASSLGLSNQPQHF
TGTGCCAGCAGTTTGGGGCTTTCCAATCAGCCCCAGCATTTT
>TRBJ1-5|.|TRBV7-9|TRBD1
CASSGQGGSQPQHF
TGTGCCAGCAGCGGACAGGGGGGAAGTCAGCCCCAGCATTTT
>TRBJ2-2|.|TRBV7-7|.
CASSSRGPGTGELFF
TGTGCTAGCAGCTCCCGGGGCCCAGGGACCGGGGAGCTGTTTTTT
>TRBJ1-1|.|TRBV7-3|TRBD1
CASSPGGGPGRTEAFF
TGTGCCAGCAGCCCAGGGGGAGGGCCAGGTCGGACTGAAGCTTTCTTT
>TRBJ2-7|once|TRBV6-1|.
CASSDQALSSYEQYF
TGTGCCAGCAGTGATCAGGCCTTGAGCTCCTACGAGCAGTACTTC
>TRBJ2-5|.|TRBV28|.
CAGGSVAEETQYF
TGTGCCGGGGGGTCGGTGGCTGAAGAGACCCAGTACTTC
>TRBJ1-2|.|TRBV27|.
CASSFGQNYGYTF
TGTGCCAGCAGTTTTGGACAAAACTATGGCTACACCTTC
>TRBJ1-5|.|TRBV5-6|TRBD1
CASSAGGSNQPQHF
TGTGCCAGCAGCGCAGGGGGATCTAATCAGCCCCAGCATTTT
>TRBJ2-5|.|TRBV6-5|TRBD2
CASSYLTGGPLETQYF
TGTGCCAGCAGTTACTTAACGGGGGGGCCTCTGGAGACCCAGTACTTC
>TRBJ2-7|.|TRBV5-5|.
CASSFAAATYEQYF
TGTGCCAGCAGCTTCGCCGCAGCTACCTACGAGCAGTACTTC
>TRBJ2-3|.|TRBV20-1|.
CSALRGDTQYF
TGCAGTGCTCTACGGGGAGATACGCAGTATTTT
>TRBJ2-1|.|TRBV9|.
CASSVDSAAYNEQFF
TGTGCCAGCAGCGTAGACTCAGCTGCATACAATGAGCAGTTCTTC
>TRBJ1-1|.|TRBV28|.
CASSLLGPANTEAFF
TGTGCCAGCAGTTTATTAGGGCCAGCTAACACTGAAGCTTTCTTT
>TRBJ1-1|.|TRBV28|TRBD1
CASSPSGRGRGTEAFF
TGTGCCAGCAGCCCCAGTGGTAGGGGGCGAGGGACTGAAGCTTTCTTT
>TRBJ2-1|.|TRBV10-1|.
CASSEDRWSYNEQFF
TGCGCCAGCAGTGAGGACAGATGGTCCTACAATGAGCAGTTCTTC
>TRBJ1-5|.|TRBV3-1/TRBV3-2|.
CASSQGDGAFNQPQHF
TGTGCCAGCAGCCAAGGGGACGGGGCCTTCAATCAGCCCCAGCATTTT
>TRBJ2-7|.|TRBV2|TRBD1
CASSRDRGFNEQYF
TGTGCCAGCAGTAGGGACAGGGGGTTTAACGAGCAGTACTTC
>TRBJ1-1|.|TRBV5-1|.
CASSLLGNTEAFF
TGCGCCAGCAGCTTATTAGGGAACACTGAAGCTTTCTTT
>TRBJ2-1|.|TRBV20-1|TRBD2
CSASGLAGRNEQFF
TGCAGTGCTAGTGGGCTAGCGGGGAGAAATGAGCAGTTCTTC
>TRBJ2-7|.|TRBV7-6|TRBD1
CASSLVQGAAYEQYF
TGTGCCAGCAGCTTAGTGCAGGGGGCGGCCTACGAGCAGTACTTC
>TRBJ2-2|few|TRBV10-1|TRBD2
CASSEDKSGGYTGELFF
TGCGCCAGCAGTGAGGACAAGAGCGGGGGTTACACCGGGGAGCTGTTTTTT
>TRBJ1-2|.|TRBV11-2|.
CASSGGWNYGYTF
TGTGCCAGCAGCGGGGGGTGGAACTATGGCTACACCTTC
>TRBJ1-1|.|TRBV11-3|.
CASSLVKGTEAFF
TGTGCCAGCAGCTTAGTAAAGGGCACTGAAGCTTTCTTT
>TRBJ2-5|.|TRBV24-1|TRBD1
CATSDPGTEGETQYF
TGTGCCACCAGTGACCCTGGGACAGAAGGGGAGACCCAGTACTTC
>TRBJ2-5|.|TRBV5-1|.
CASSLVGETQYF
TGCGCCAGCAGCTTGGTAGGCGAGACCCAGTACTTC
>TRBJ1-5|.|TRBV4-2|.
CASSQKIWGPMEGPRPQHF
TGTGCCAGCAGCCAAAAGATATGGGGCCCTATGGAGGGGCCTCGGCCCCAGCATTTT
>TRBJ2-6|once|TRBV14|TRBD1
CASSHAGGGANVLTF
TGTGCCAGCAGCCATGCAGGGGGCGGGGCCAACGTCCTGACTTTC
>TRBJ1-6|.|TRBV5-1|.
CASSPDRMSSPLHF
TGCGCCAGCAGCCCGGACCGTATGAGTTCACCCCTCCACTTT
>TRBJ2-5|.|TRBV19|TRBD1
CASTVGQGGTETQYF
TGTGCCAGTACCGTTGGACAGGGGGGCACAGAGACCCAGTACTTC
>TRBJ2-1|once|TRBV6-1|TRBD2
CASSAQTSGRGNEQFF
TGTGCCAGCAGTGCACAGACTAGCGGGAGGGGGAATGAGCAGTTCTTC
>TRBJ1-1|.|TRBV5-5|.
CASSPTGSSNTEAFF
TGTGCCAGCAGCCCTACGGGCAGTTCTAACACTGAAGCTTTCTTT
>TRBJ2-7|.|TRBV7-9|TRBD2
CASSPPAGESTYEQYF
TGTGCCAGCAGCCCTCCTGCGGGGGAATCTACCTACGAGCAGTACTTC
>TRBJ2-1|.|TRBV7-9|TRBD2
CASSSRGSGGRSEQFF
TGTGCCAGCAGCTCCCGGGGTAGCGGGGGAAGGAGTGAGCAGTTCTTC
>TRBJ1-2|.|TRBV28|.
CASNVRGGYGYTF
TGTGCCAGCAATGTGCGGGGGGGGTATGGCTACACCTTC